This TCR beta chain was identified during a study of Graves' ophthalmopathy and Graves' hyperthyroidism. Amplification of the TCR beta CDR3 regions used RNA transcripts (as template). The first-round RT-PCR employed HTBI primers together with the Qiagen OneStep RT-PCR kit. A multiplex PCR was then performed as the second round. In TCRdb, the multiplex PCR reads were re-called with MiXCR into one record per CDR3 protein. The profile shows around 400,000 distinct CDR3 sequences, 20% to 25% of them singletons. This clonotype was recorded many times. Its antigen is not identified. Study results and caveats: Ophthalmopathy was separated from stable hyperthyroidism by a 13-signature model with over 85% sensitivity and just under 84% specificity. Blood shared most expanded thyroid clonotypes above 0.001 frequency. Progression of ophthalmopathy was predicted by the model with about 68% sensitivity and around 72% specificity.

The sequence was obtained from a woman under 30 with stable Graves' hyperthyroidism. Source material: peripheral blood.

The CDR3 loop is CSARDPGQGKETQYF. The CDR3 nucleotides read TGCAGTGCTAGAGACCCGGGACAGGGGAAGGAGACCCAGTACTTC. The J gene is TRBJ2-5, the V gene TRBV20-1; 10 bases map to TRBD1. V shed 0 bases and J 5 bases; nucleotides not matched to a gene: 6. Germline CDR1 DFQATT, CDR2 SNEGSKA (reference sequence). CDR3 length equals 15 residues.